This record looks at one TCR beta chain sequence and its context. The source of the sample is a study of blood T cell repertoires in COVID-19. Authors' methods: Researchers report that nucleated cell counts were estimated from reference gene primer amplification. Generated by immunoSEQ multiplex PCR, the TCRdb table keeps only in-frame clones and is missing some. V, J and clone size reflect that table, while D and trimming were determined from the DNA. Among a few hundred thousand clones listed, around 91% were seen once. The CDR3 totals 12 residues. Trimming removed 4 bases at V and 4 bases at J, with 8 bases between. Germline assignment: CDR1 SGDLS and CDR2 YYNGEE.

This sequence originates from a man aged 18 to 30 who had recovered from COVID-19. This chain joins TRBV9 and TRBJ1-2; D remains ambiguous. Sequencing was carried out using PBMCs or T cells enriched from blood (not recorded which). The CDR3 sequence is CASSPRGYGYTF. The CDR3 region has the DNA TGTGCCAGCAGCCCCCGGGGCTATGGCTACACCTTC.